This TCR beta chain was sequenced in a study of CD8+CD57+ T cells in acquired aplastic anemia. The J segment lost 7 bases and the V segment lost 7 bases, leaving 10 bases of the junction unmatched. This CDR3 region has 15 residues. The germline CDR1 and CDR2 sequences are SNHLY and FYNNEI. All sequencing subjects had displayed CD8+CD57+ cell expansion on flow cytometry. Genomic DNA acted as the template from which TCR beta VDJ combination and CDR3 sequence profiling were carried out. TCRdb reanalysed the reads using MiXCR and keeps one entry per CDR3 protein. Of 50,000 or so distinct CDR3 sequences listed, approximately 52% are singletons.

Sequenced sample: sorted CD4+, CD8+, or CD8+CD57+ T cells (not recorded which) from PBMCs. The chain joins TRBV2 to TRBJ1-2; 12 bases match TRBD1. This receptor was identified in a human donor with aplastic anemia. CDR3 residues: CASIMGQGAQGGYTF. In DNA, the CDR3 is TGTGCCAGCATTATGGGACAGGGGGCACAGGGTGGCTACACCTTC.